This TCR beta chain came from a study of vaccination and CD4 T cells after COVID-19 (dated by TCRdb to between 2021 and 2022). The study in broad terms: SARS-CoV-2 positivity had been established in the convalescent patients by nasal swab PCR, and mild disease was recorded in about 9 of these patients and severe disease in one. A few convalescent patients were sampled both early after vaccination (day 14) and late after vaccination (days 161 to 241). Post-vaccine blood samples were obtained a median of around 74 days after the second vaccine dose, with a range of about 14 to 250 days. The convalescent cohort included six males and four females, with two Hispanic individuals, seven Caucasians, two Asians and one multiracial person. Participants received two doses of either the Pfizer-BioNTech BNT162b2 vaccine (n=8) or the Moderna mRNA-1273 vaccine (n=2). In some eleven COVID-19 convalescent patients and a handful of infection-naive healthy vaccine recipients, researchers compared the spike-specific CD4+ TCR repertoire from before mRNA vaccination with the repertoire from after. Post-COVID blood samples were collected from convalescent patients a median of about 92 days after diagnosis, with a range of about 30 to 161 days. Findings and caveats that apply to the study as a whole: The study included relatively few convalescent patients and did not analyze early timepoints after natural infection. In convalescent patients, a median roughly 88% of post-vaccine SARS-CoV-2-reactive clones were detected only after vaccination, suggesting vaccine-specific priming. Although the median number of SARS-CoV-2-reactive clonotypes went up from 20 to 25 after infection to more than 30 after vaccination, the increase was not significant. Of the vaccine-specific clones in convalescent patients, 304 of 307, or nearly all, reacted only to SARS-CoV-2 spike and did not cross-react with common cold coronaviruses.

This clonotype has only a few counts. Its antigen is still unknown. Base qualities were left out, and no much larger clone turns up one base away. Library construction relied on PCR. TCRdb shows the sequencer as Illumina iSeq 100. For the original study's pipeline: Non-productive sequences were filtered out, and CDR3s that did not start with C, did not end with F or W, or were shorter than 7 amino acids were discarded. CDR3 homology was assessed with Levenshtein distances (stringdist) and unrooted phylogenetic trees (ape) in R version 3.6.1. The public reads were run again by TCRdb, first through fastp at Q25 and then through MiXCR, and only productive beta chains were kept. Rows matching on CDR3 protein sequence are summarized as one entry with the most common DNA and genes. These V and J calls originate from TCRdb's pipeline instead of the authors' own analysis. For this sample the table gives about 29,000 distinct CDR3 sequences, of which roughly 50% were detected only once. Clones ranked in the top ten supply less than 6% of the sample.

This specimen's time point label, per the study, means: late sampling 161 to 241 days after vaccination in a few convalescent patients. Positive SARS-CoV-2 PCR tests in the convalescent patients dated from March to December 2020, before Alpha, Beta and Delta variants emerged in the United States. Ficoll-Paque Plus gradient centrifugation was used to isolate PBMCs from whole blood, and the isolated PBMCs were then either used fresh or cryopreserved at -140C. V trim: 6 bases; J trim: 3 bases; unmatched bases: 9. Measured from the cysteine to the phenylalanine, the CDR3 is 14 residues long. The read is trimmed to its CDR3 DNA, 42 bases read in frame from base 1. Taken from the germline V gene (reference sequence), the CDR1 and CDR2 loops are DFQATT and SNEGSKA.

This receptor was taken from a human donor who had recovered from COVID-19. The sample consisted of CD4+ T cells from blood, taken about 7 months after SARS-CoV-2 vaccination. The chain was built from TRBV20-1 and TRBJ1-1; TRBD1 lines up with 8 middle nucleotides. Here the CDR3 is given as CSAPGQGLYTEAFF. The DNA reads as follows: TGCAGTGCGCCCGGACAGGGCTTGTACACTGAAGCTTTCTTT.